Below, one T cell receptor beta chain is given with its context. Its specificity is not known. A much larger clonotype is one base distant, so this may be a read error. TCR alpha and beta CDR3 regions were amplified from RNA using iRepertoire nested multiplex PCR. Input was roughly 85-450 ng of tissue mRNA or PBMC total RNA. TCRdb reprocessed the multiplex PCR reads with MiXCR, giving one entry per CDR3 protein. Among a few hundred thousand distinct CDR3 sequences, around 45% were seen once, and the ten largest hold around 12%. The data were taken from a study of glioma-infiltrating T cells. The wider study: WHO grade II oligodendrogliomas or astrocytomas, plus non-recurrent WHO grade IV glioblastomas, were sampled. Target coverage was roughly 4.5- to 10-fold for about a million blood T cells.

The germline V and J ends were trimmed by 9 bases and 4 bases, with 20 bases remaining between them. Germline assignment: CDR1 MNHNS and CDR2 SASEGT. This CDR3 spans 15 amino acids. The study, taken as a whole, reports: Patients with low tissue-blood divergence carried a signature set of shared blood CDR3 motifs.

The chain couples TRBV6-1 to TRBJ2-3; D is perhaps TRBD2 (6 bases). Material for sequencing was glioma tissue, nonneoplastic brain tissue, or PBMCs (not recorded which). The receptor's source is a human donor with low-grade glioma or glioblastoma, undergoing nonglioma brain surgery, or in good health (not recorded which). CDR3 loop: CARRRGRERPDTQYF. CDR3 DNA sequence: TGTGCCAGAAGGAGAGGACGGGAGAGGCCAGATACGCAGTATTTT.